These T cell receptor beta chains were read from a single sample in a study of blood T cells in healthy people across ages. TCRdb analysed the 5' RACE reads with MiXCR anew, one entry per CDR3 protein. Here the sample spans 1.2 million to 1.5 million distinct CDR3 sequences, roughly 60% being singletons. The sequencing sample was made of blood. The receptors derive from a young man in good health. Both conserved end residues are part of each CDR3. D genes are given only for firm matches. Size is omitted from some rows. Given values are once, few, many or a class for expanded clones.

cdr3_nt: TGCAGTGCCCAAAACACCCGGGCTAGCGGGCAAGAGACCCAGTACTTC
cdr3_aa: CSAQNTRASGQETQYF
j_call: TRBJ2-5
clone_size: -
d_call: TRBD2
v_call: TRBV20-1

cdr3_nt: TGTGCCAGCAGCCAAACTAGCGGGGGCCCTGTCTCCTACAATGAGCAGTTCTTC
cdr3_aa: CASSQTSGGPVSYNEQFF
j_call: TRBJ2-1
clone_size: -
d_call: TRBD2
v_call: TRBV27

cdr3_nt: TGTGCCAGCAGCGTAGGGAGGGGGCCAGGCGAGCAGTACTTC
cdr3_aa: CASSVGRGPGEQYF
j_call: TRBJ2-7
clone_size: -
d_call: -
v_call: TRBV9

cdr3_nt: TGTGCCAGCAGCTTAGGTGGGACACCCCGGGTGGATACGCAGTATTTT
cdr3_aa: CASSLGGTPRVDTQYF
j_call: TRBJ2-3
clone_size: -
d_call: -
v_call: TRBV11-2

cdr3_nt: TGCGCCAGCAGCCAAACTAGCCCGGGCACCGGGGAGCTGTTTTTT
cdr3_aa: CASSQTSPGTGELFF
j_call: TRBJ2-2
clone_size: -
d_call: -
v_call: TRBV4-1

cdr3_nt: TGTGCCACCAGTGTTCCTCTCCGGCGGGAAGAGACCCAGTACTTC
cdr3_aa: CATSVPLRREETQYF
j_call: TRBJ2-5
clone_size: few
d_call: -
v_call: TRBV24-1

cdr3_nt: TGTGCTAGTGACACAGGGACCCAAGAGACCCAGTACTTC
cdr3_aa: CASDTGTQETQYF
j_call: TRBJ2-5
clone_size: -
d_call: -
v_call: TRBV12-5

cdr3_nt: TGTGCCTGGGGTGCGGGCCTGGGACGCGAGCAGTACTTC
cdr3_aa: CAWGAGLGREQYF
j_call: TRBJ2-7
clone_size: once
d_call: -
v_call: TRBV30

cdr3_nt: TGTGCCAGCAGCTTCAGGGGCCAGGAGACAGATACGCAGTATTTT
cdr3_aa: CASSFRGQETDTQYF
j_call: TRBJ2-3
clone_size: -
d_call: -
v_call: TRBV11-2

cdr3_nt: TGTGCCAGCAGTGATGGGGGCGAGAACACTGAAGCTTTCTTT
cdr3_aa: CASSDGGENTEAFF
j_call: TRBJ1-1
clone_size: -
d_call: -
v_call: TRBV6-1

cdr3_nt: TGTGCCAGCAGAGACCTGTCCGGCTACACCTTC
cdr3_aa: CASRDLSGYTF
j_call: TRBJ1-2
clone_size: few
d_call: -
v_call: TRBV27

cdr3_nt: TGCGCCAGCAGCCAAGATCCCCCGACTAGCGGGATCAGCACAGATACGCAGTATTTT
cdr3_aa: CASSQDPPTSGISTDTQYF
j_call: TRBJ2-3
clone_size: -
d_call: TRBD2
v_call: TRBV4-1

cdr3_nt: TGTGCCAGCAGTTACATTCCGGGGGATTATGGTGGCTACACCTTC
cdr3_aa: CASSYIPGDYGGYTF
j_call: TRBJ1-2
clone_size: few
d_call: -
v_call: TRBV6-5

cdr3_nt: TGTGCCAGCAGTTTAGGTGCCGGTGGGGCCAACGTCCTGACTTTC
cdr3_aa: CASSLGAGGANVLTF
j_call: TRBJ2-6
clone_size: -
d_call: -
v_call: TRBV12-3/TRBV12-4

cdr3_nt: TGCAGTGCTAGCCAGATTGAGTATGGCTACACCTTC
cdr3_aa: CSASQIEYGYTF
j_call: TRBJ1-2
clone_size: -
d_call: -
v_call: TRBV20-1